Listed here are 8 T cell receptor beta chains from one sample, sequenced in a study of shared clonotypes between healthy human individuals. Produced via immunoSEQ multiplex PCR; TCRdb's table is partial and in-frame only. The profile shows 1.5 million to 2.5 million clones, about 94% of them singletons. Cells designated naive CD8 were CD45RO-negative and were positively selected for CCR7, with terminally differentiated effector memory CD45RA+ cells excluded. Source material: naive CD8+ T cells sorted from blood. The receptors originated from a man between 18 and 29 years old in good health.

The chain uses TRBV28 and TRBJ2-6, with no clear D. Germline V lookup: CDR1 MDHEN, CDR2 SYDVKM. The CDR3 extends over 14 amino acids. Trimming cost V 5 bases and J 2 bases, with 7 bases left between them. The CDR3 DNA sequence: TGTGCCAGCAGTCCCGGTGCTGGGGCCAACGTCCTGACTTTC. Its translation is CASSPGAGANVLTF.

The rearrangement links TRBV7-9 to TRBJ1-1; D call uncertain. The CDR3 contains 13 residues. Trimming stripped 4 bases from V and 5 bases from J, with 11 bases between. Looked up from germline, CDR1 is SEHNR and CDR2 is FQNEAQ (reference sequence). CDR3 sequence reads: CASSSARDTEAFF. CDR3 coding DNA: TGTGCCAGCAGCTCCGCCCGAGATACTGAAGCTTTCTTT.

This chain joins TRBV20-1 and TRBJ2-5; the D is unclear. The CDR3 contains 10 residues. The V gene's germline CDR1 is DFQATT and CDR2 SNEGSKA (reference sequence). Trimming pared 7 bases from V and 3 bases from J, leaving 6 bases between. The CDR3 bases are TGCAGTGTCCGGAAAGAGACCCAGTACTTC. This encodes CSVRKETQYF.

The chain is built from TRBV7-8 and TRBJ2-7; D possibly uses TRBD1 or TRBD2 (5 bases each). The V and J ends lost 5 bases and 7 bases respectively, with 18 bases between them. The CDR3 covers 14 residues. The germline gives CDR1 SGHVS, CDR2 FQNEAQ. CDR3 in amino acids: CASSHGTGVGEQYF. The DNA of the CDR3 is TGTGCCAGCAGCCACGGGACGGGCGTCGGAGAGCAGTACTTC.

The rearrangement uses TRBV7-9 and TRBJ2-1, with 10 bases matching TRBD2. Unmatched junction bases numbered 9, after V lost 8 bases and J lost 2 bases. Germline lookup yields CDR1 SEHNR and CDR2 FQNEAQ (reference sequence). The CDR3 spans 16 residues. CDR3 region: CASPRTGTSAYNEQFF. CDR3 coding DNA: TGTGCCAGCCCGAGGACCGGGACTAGCGCCTACAATGAGCAGTTCTTC.

The chain has TRBV4-3 and TRBJ2-7; TRBD2 aligns across 13 bases. Germline CDR1 reads LGHNA; CDR2 reads YSLEER. The CDR3 extends over 18 amino acids. Unmatched junction bases numbered 5, after V lost 0 bases and J lost 0 bases. The CDR3 here is CASSQDRTSGSLSYEQYF. CDR3 nucleotides: TGCGCCAGCAGCCAAGATAGGACTAGCGGGAGTCTCTCCTACGAGCAGTACTTC.

This clone was found a few times. This chain links TRBV7-2 with TRBJ1-6, with D tentatively TRBD1 (5 bases). V lost 7 bases and J lost 5, with 12 bases in between. Germline-derived CDR1 and CDR2 are SGHTA and FQGNSA. The CDR3 runs to 14 residues. CDR3 bases: TGTGCCAGCATGGGTGCAGGGAATAATTCACCCCTCCACTTT. The encoded protein is CASMGAGNNSPLHF.

This rearrangement joins TRBV4-1 to TRBJ2-3; D not certain. This CDR3 comprises 15 residues. Deletions cut 2 bases from V and 2 bases from J, with 11 bases between. The germline CDR1 and CDR2 sequences are MGHRA and YSYEKL. CDR3 region: CASSQLEDYTDTQYF. CDR3 bases: TGCGCCAGCAGCCAACTAGAGGATTACACAGATACGCAGTATTTT.